This T cell receptor (beta chain) was sequenced for a study of blood T cell repertoires in COVID-19. Participants reported their clinical history, and cohort assignment relied on those reports. The CDR3 sequence is 15 residues long. The V gene end was trimmed by 4 bases and the J gene end by 5 bases; junction bases not matched to a gene: 11. Germline V gene sequence: CDR1 SGDLS, CDR2 YYNGEE. This table comes from immunoSEQ multiplex PCR, and its TCRdb copy is limited to in-frame clones, with some not included. The sample has approximately 210,000 clones, 70% to 85% seen once. This clone was observed at least ten times.

The material sequenced was PBMCs or T cells enriched from blood (not recorded which). V usage is TRBV9 and J usage is TRBJ2-7; 8 bases align to TRBD1. This TCR derives from a man in his forties or fifties who had recovered from COVID-19. The CDR3 sequence: CASSPRTGLPNEQYF. CDR3 sequence (DNA): TGTGCCAGCAGCCCTCGGACAGGGCTCCCCAACGAGCAGTACTTC.